This T cell receptor (beta chain) was found in a study of blood T cell repertoires in COVID-19 (dated by TCRdb to 2020 to 2021). Some background on the complete study: The collaborator samples originated in the United States, Italy and Spain and spanned the acute and convalescent phases of COVID-19. The material from the prospective study consisted of cDNA or gDNA derived from T cells, B-cell-depleted T cells, or PBMCs. Deeply sampled blood TCRbeta repertoires from subjects exposed to, actively infected with, or recovered from COVID-19 were included in the dataset. The repertoires were released in a freely available public database meant as a resource for research on the immune response to SARS-CoV-2. The samples were drawn from two sources: the first 160 participants of the ongoing ImmuneRACE study, and 1,254 subjects contributed by 6 global collaborators. The sample metadata nearly always contained a de-identified subject ID, COVID-19 status, age in years and sex. Where available, HLA class I and class II types were taken from metadata supplied by the sample provider and were not determined by assay-based typing. Study-level results and caveats: Clinical and demographic metadata were provided uncurated, with the amount varying by source and participant.

For this clone: The target of this receptor is not known. Base qualities are not recorded, but no much larger clone differs from it by a single base.

TCRbeta CDR3 regions were amplified from genomic DNA by means of the immunoSEQ Assay, a bias-controlled multiplex PCR. The study's own analysis went as follows. The number of nucleated cells in each sample was estimated from the amplification of reference gene primers within the assay. To quantify the absolute abundance of each unique TCRbeta CDR3 rearrangement, sequence reads were collapsed and filtered. Productive Simpson clonality was computed per sample as the square root of Simpson's diversity index over productive rearrangements. Not all clones reach the TCRdb copy of this immuneACCESS table, which keeps in-frame sequences only. Checked studies attribute under half of the gap to unresolved V genes and leave the rest unexplained. Clone size and V and J calls were adopted from that table, with D and trimming inferred from the DNA. The sample profile shows more than 250,000 clones; around 87% of them were found once. Approximately 4% of the sample belongs to the ten largest clones.

Each collaborating institution followed its own protocols to collect whole blood in K2EDTA tubes. For TCRbeta analysis, collaborators shipped samples as frozen whole blood, isolated PBMCs, or DNA extracted from either of those sample types. Source material: peripheral blood. This clonotype was sampled from a man aged 18 to 29 with active or convalescent COVID-19.

The CDR3 sequence is CAWMPGGNEQFF. The DNA sequence is given as TGTGCCTGGATGCCCGGGGGCAATGAGCAGTTCTTC. This receptor chain uses TRBV30 and TRBJ2-1; the best D guess is TRBD2, with 6 bases matching. V is pared back by 4 bases and J by 6 bases, with 10 bases lying between the germline termini. The germline V gene encodes CDR1 GTSNPN and CDR2 SVGIG (reference sequence). The CDR3 contains 12 residues, cysteine and phenylalanine counted. Only CDR3 DNA remains: 36 bases, in frame from the first base.